This T cell receptor beta chain came from a study of blood T cell repertoires in COVID-19 (dated by TCRdb to 2018 to 2020). With regard to the full study: Collaborator samples came from the United States, Italy and Spain and covered acute and convalescent phases of COVID-19. The prospective study material was composed of cDNA or gDNA derived from T cells, B-cell-depleted T cells, or PBMCs. Samples came from the ongoing ImmuneRACE study (first 160 participants) plus 1,254 subjects from 6 global collaborators. Sample metadata almost always included a de-identified subject ID, COVID-19 status, age in years and sex. Deeply sampled blood TCRbeta repertoires from subjects exposed to, actively infected with, or recovered from COVID-19 were included in the dataset. A freely available public database, intended as a resource for researchers studying the immune response to SARS-CoV-2, is where the repertoires were released. Where available, HLA class I and class II types were obtained from metadata supplied by the sample provider rather than from assay-based typing. General study outcomes and caveats: Clinical and demographic metadata were provided uncurated, with the amount varying by source and participant.

Comments on this clone: There is no known antigen for this receptor. No base quality information exists; no much larger clone differs at one position.

From a lookup of the germline V gene (reference sequence), CDR1 and CDR2 are LNHDA and SQIVND. Ends trimmed: V by 6 bases, J by 4 bases; bases unmatched to a gene: 9. Counted from cysteine to phenylalanine, this CDR3 has 15 amino acids. Of all the DNA, just the CDR3 is kept, 45 bases in frame from base 1. Collaborating institutions collected whole blood in K2EDTA tubes following their own protocols. Collaborator samples were shipped for TCRbeta analysis as frozen whole blood, isolated PBMCs, or DNA extracted from either sample type. The immunoSEQ Assay, a bias-controlled multiplex PCR, was used to amplify TCRbeta CDR3 regions from genomic DNA. In the source study's methods: The number of nucleated cells in each sample was estimated by amplification of reference gene primers within the assay. To quantify the absolute abundance of each unique TCRbeta CDR3 rearrangement, sequence reads were collapsed and filtered. For each sample, productive Simpson clonality was calculated by taking the square root of Simpson's diversity index across productive rearrangements. Sourced from immuneACCESS, this table was stored by TCRdb with only in-frame sequences that have V and J called. A share of the clones is absent; for the studies checked, an unresolved V gene accounts for under half, and the remainder has no known explanation. Clone size and V and J calls were adopted from that table, with D and trimming inferred from the DNA. This sample gives over 100,000 clones in total; nearly 70% of them show up just once. Clones ranked in the top ten supply around 1.8% of the sample.

The chain is made from TRBV19 and TRBJ1-5, and TRBD1 aligns with 7 junction nucleotides. Specimen: peripheral blood. The sequence derives from a woman in her 70s with acute or convalescent COVID-19. The encoded CDR3 is CASRGDRLKNQPQHF. The DNA reads as follows: TGTGCCAGTAGAGGGGACAGATTAAAAAATCAGCCCCAGCATTTT.